These 13 T cell receptor beta chains were all obtained from the same sample, sequenced in a study of cytomegalovirus exposure and HLA in healthy donors. The PCR employed 60 Vbeta primers together with 13 Jbeta primers. Profiled with immunoSEQ multiplex PCR; TCRdb holds only in-frame clones, not every one. The top ten hold approximately 1.5% of the sample, which has a few hundred thousand clones, about 83% seen once. Specimen: PBMCs. The receptors come from a girl between 10 and 17 years old in good health and CMV-seronegative.

V usage is TRBV27 and J usage is TRBJ1-1, with a tentative D call TRBD1 (5 bases). V lost 11 bases and J lost 1, with 14 bases in between. Germline values: CDR1 MNHEY, CDR2 SMNVEV (reference sequence). CDR3 size: 13 residues. CDR3 sequence: CAWEQVPNTEAFF. CDR3 nucleotide sequence: TGTGCCTGGGAACAGGTCCCGAACACTGAAGCTTTCTTT.

The chain uses TRBV7-2 and TRBJ2-7; D uncertain. V lost 4 bases to trimming and J lost 5 bases, with 12 bases between them. CDR1 and CDR2 from the germline V gene are SGHTA and FQGNSA. The CDR3 consists of 13 residues. For the CDR3, the DNA is TGTGCCAGCAGCTCAACTCCTTCCAACGAGCAGTACTTC. It translates to CASSSTPSNEQYF. Complete variable domain (other parts from reference TRBV7-2 and TRBJ2-7): GAGVSQSPSNKVTEKGKDVELRCDPISGHTALYWYRQSLGQGLEFLIYFQGNSAPDKSGLPSDRFSAERTGGSVSTLTIQRTQQEDSAVYLCASSSTPSNEQYFGPGTRLTVT.

This chain connects TRBV4-1 to TRBJ2-5; TRBD1 is a possible D gene (6 bases). The tail of the sequence fits TRBJ2-7 better, so the J call may be wrong. The CDR3 has 13 amino acids. Germline CDR1 MGHRA, CDR2 YSYEKL. The chain's CDR3 is CASSQDRGIEQYF. CDR3 bases: TGCGCCAGCAGCCAAGACAGGGGAATCGAGCAGTACTTC.

Worth noting for this clone: Other DNA sequences within the sample encode an identical CDR3. The rearrangement joins TRBV9 to TRBJ2-1, with no clear D. The germline CDR1 and CDR2 sequences are SGDLS and YYNGEE. V shed 3 bases and J shed 7 bases, with 5 bases lying between them. The CDR3 consists of 11 residues. The CDR3 DNA reads as TGTGCCAGCAGCGCCGGTAATGAGCAGTTCTTC. Protein: CASSAGNEQFF.

A word on this clone: One junction end does not reproduce the germline sequence, and a read error may be involved. The V call is TRBV6-6, the J call TRBJ2-4; perhaps TRBD2 as D (6 bases). This CDR3 region has 12 residues. Looked up from germline, CDR1 is MNHNY and CDR2 is SVGAGI (reference sequence). CDR3 DNA: TGTGCCAGCAGTTATTCGGAGGGCATCGGGAACTTC. This sequence encodes CASSYSEGIGNF.

The chain has TRBV5-1 and TRBJ1-4; the match to TRBD1 covers 7 bases. J lost 5 bases, V lost 4 bases, and 8 bases had no gene match. This CDR3 has 15 amino acids. The germline V gene has CDR1 SGHRS and CDR2 YFSETQ. CDR3 amino acids: CASSAAGTENEKLFF. The CDR3 DNA reads as TGCGCCAGCAGCGCCGCCGGGACAGAGAATGAAAAACTGTTTTTT.

This chain connects TRBV28 to TRBJ2-7; possible D gene TRBD1, 6 bases. Germline loops: CDR1 MDHEN, CDR2 SYDVKM. The V end was cut by 2 bases, the J end by 2 bases, with 13 bases between. This CDR3 is built from 15 residues. The CDR3 coding sequence is TGTGCCAGCAGTTTACCCGACAGGTTCACCTACGAGCAGTACTTC. Protein product: CASSLPDRFTYEQYF.

The chain is built from TRBV28 and TRBJ2-3; 8 positions agree with TRBD1. V dropped 8 bases and J dropped 2; count of bases not matched to a gene: 9. This CDR3 is built from 15 residues. CDR1 and CDR2 (germline): MDHEN, SYDVKM. CDR3 sequence (DNA): TGTGCCAGCTCCCCGGACAGGGAAAACACAGATACGCAGTATTTT. This translates into CASSPDRENTDTQYF. The variable domain in full, with the rest retrieved from reference TRBV28 and TRBJ2-3, is DVKVTQSSRYLVKRTGEKVFLECVQDMDHENMFWYRQDPGLGLRLIYFSYDVKMKEKGDIPEGYSVSREKKERFSLILESASTNQTSMYLCASSPDRENTDTQYFGPGTRLTVL.

As DNA, the CDR3 is TGTGCCAGCAGCTTAGACGCGCGGATTTCACCCCTCCACTTT. Protein sequence: CASSLDARISPLHF. The chain couples TRBV7-9 to TRBJ1-6; D is uncertain. V lost 1 base to trimming and J lost 9 bases, with 10 bases between them. Germline V CDR1 and CDR2: SEHNR, FQNEAQ (reference sequence). The CDR3 runs 14 residues.

The chain is built from TRBV30 and TRBJ2-3; 9 positions agree with TRBD2. The junction had 11 bases not matched to a gene; V was cut back by 1 base and J by 6 bases. CDR1 is GTSNPN, CDR2 SVGIG, per germline (reference sequence). CDR3 size: 16 residues. The CDR3 DNA reads TGTGCCTGGAGTGGACTAGCGGTGCGGGGAGGGGATACGCAGTATTTT. Translating gives CAWSGLAVRGGDTQYF.

This clone appeared once. This chain links TRBV11-3 with TRBJ2-2; D gene uncertain. The V end lost 5 bases, the J end lost 7 bases, and 8 bases lay between the germline ends. The germline V gene has CDR1 SGHNT and CDR2 YENEEA. The CDR3 spans 12 residues. The CDR3 sequence is CASSPRFGELFF. In DNA, the CDR3 is TGTGCCAGCAGCCCCCGGTTCGGGGAGCTGTTTTTT.

The chain carries TRBV20-1 and TRBJ1-2, with D perhaps TRBD1 (5 bases). This CDR3 comprises 11 residues. Germline V gives CDR1 DFQATT, CDR2 SNEGSKA (reference sequence). Trimming cost V 3 bases and J 9 bases, with 11 bases left between them. The CDR3 DNA sequence: TGCAGTGCTAGTGAAGGGGTACGCTACACCTTC. Residues: CSASEGVRYTF.

About this clone itself: A junction end diverges from the germline sequence, so it may reflect a read error. The gene calls are TRBV6-5 and TRBJ2-4, with D perhaps matching TRBD2 (6 bases). The CDR3 is made up of 12 amino acids. The germline CDR1 and CDR2 sequences are MNHEY and SVGAGI. CDR3 sequence: CASSYSEGIGNF. For the CDR3, the DNA is TGTGCCAGCAGTTATTCGGAGGGCATCGGGAACTTC.